A selection of T cell receptor beta chains follows, all from one sample in a study of cytomegalovirus exposure and HLA in healthy donors. Using immunoSEQ multiplex PCR, the repertoire was profiled, and TCRdb retains in-frame clones only, with some absent. Here the sample spans 200,000 to 250,000 clones, roughly 84% being singletons. Sample: PBMCs. The receptors were sampled from a woman under 30 in good health and CMV-seropositive. CDR3s include the opening cysteine and the closing phenylalanine or tryptophan. D genes are given only for firm matches. Not all rows give a size; the values are once, few, many and, for expanded clones, a class.

j_call | v_call | clone_size | d_call | cdr3_nt | cdr3_aa
TRBJ2-7 | TRBV4-1 | - | TRBD1 | TGCGCCAGCAGCCATATCACCGGGACAGGGGCGCTATACGAGCAGTACTTC | CASSHITGTGALYEQYF
TRBJ2-3 | TRBV15 | - | TRBD2 | TGTGCCACCAGCCCCAGGGCCGTAGCGGGAGGGCCAAGGACGCAGTATTTT | CATSPRAVAGGPRTQYF
TRBJ1-4 | TRBV7-9 | - | - | TGTGCCAGCAGCGGCGTACAGGGCGGAGAAAAACTGTTTTTT | CASSGVQGGEKLFF
TRBJ2-1 | TRBV7-9 | - | TRBD2 | TGTGCCAGCAGCTTAGAGGGACTAGCGGGAGTTGAGCAGTTCTTC | CASSLEGLAGVEQFF
TRBJ2-7 | TRBV27 | - | - | TGTGCCAGCAGTTCAGCCTCGGGACTGGGCTACGAGCAGTACTTC | CASSSASGLGYEQYF
TRBJ2-1 | TRBV27 | - | TRBD2 | TGTGCCAGCAGTTGGGCTAGCGGGAGGTCGGATGAGCAGTTCTTC | CASSWASGRSDEQFF
TRBJ1-4 | TRBV25-1 | few | - | TGTGCCAGCAGCTGGGGACACGAAAAACTGTTTTTT | CASSWGHEKLFF
TRBJ1-4 | TRBV7-8 | - | TRBD1 | TGTGCCAGCAGCCCCTTAACAGGGGTCGGGGTAGATGAAAAACTGTTTTTT | CASSPLTGVGVDEKLFF
TRBJ1-1 | TRBV11-2 | - | TRBD1 | TGTGCCAGCAGCTTAGGGGGGACAGGGGGCGTGACTGAAGCTTTCTTT | CASSLGGTGGVTEAFF
TRBJ1-2 | TRBV18 | - | TRBD1 | TGTGCCAGCTCCCCTCCCGGGACAGGGGGACGTGGCTACACCTTC | CASSPPGTGGRGYTF
TRBJ2-7 | TRBV27 | - | TRBD1 | TGTGCCAGCAGTTTAGGGACAGGGTACGAGCAGTACTTC | CASSLGTGYEQYF
TRBJ2-2 | TRBV5-1 | - | TRBD2 | TGCGCCAGCAGCCTGACTAGCGGGAGGGATAACACCGGGGAGCTGTTTTTT | CASSLTSGRDNTGELFF
TRBJ1-4 | TRBV7-2 | - | - | TGTGCCAGCAGCTTACTATCGGGAAACGAAAAACTGTTTTTT | CASSLLSGNEKLFF
TRBJ2-3 | TRBV4-1 | - | TRBD2 | TGCGCCAGCAGCCGCCGGACTAGCGGGAGTACAGATACGCAGTATTTT | CASSRRTSGSTDTQYF
TRBJ2-7 | TRBV5-3 | - | TRBD1 | TGTGCCAGAAGCCTTCCGGACAGGGGCCCCTACGAGCAGTACTTC | CARSLPDRGPYEQYF
TRBJ2-7 | TRBV18 | - | - | TGTGCCAGCTCACCATCCAGGATATACGAGCAGTACTTC | CASSPSRIYEQYF
TRBJ2-2 | TRBV27 | few | TRBD2 | TGTGCCAGCAGCAGGGGACTAGCGGGAACCGGGGAGCTGTTTTTT | CASSRGLAGTGELFF
TRBJ2-2 | TRBV27 | - | - | TGTGCCAGCAGTTTGAATAGCCCCCCGAACACCGGGGAGCTGTTTTTT | CASSLNSPPNTGELFF
TRBJ2-3 | TRBV4-2 | few | TRBD2 | TGTGCCAGCAGCCAAGGTCTAGCGGACACAGATACGCAGTATTTT | CASSQGLADTDTQYF
TRBJ2-5 | TRBV27 | - | TRBD2 | TGTGCCAGTGGCGTAGCGGGAGGGATCCAAGAGACCCAGTACTTC | CASGVAGGIQETQYF
TRBJ2-4 | TRBV29-1 | - | TRBD1 | TGCAGCAGCCAGGGGGCAGGGTTGGAGTACTTC | CSSQGAGLEYF
TRBJ1-1 | TRBV5-6 | - | - | TGTGCCAGCAGCCGCCCAGGTAACACTGAAGCTTTCTTT | CASSRPGNTEAFF
TRBJ2-7 | TRBV16 | - | - | TGTGCCAGCAGCCCGGGTCTCTTCTACGAGCAGTACTTC | CASSPGLFYEQYF